This paragraph reports one TCR beta chain. This clone has only a few counts. The clone's antigen remains unknown. Qualities for individual bases were not recorded, and no much larger clone is one base off. From the cysteine up to the phenylalanine, the CDR3 has a length of 15 residues. The CDR3 DNA has 45 bases and is translated from base 1. CDR1 and CDR2 (MNHEY, SVGAGI) derive from the germline V gene. V loses 6 bases of germline sequence and J loses 0 bases, and the interval between the two ends is 14 bases. The data are from a study of cytomegalovirus exposure and HLA in healthy donors (dated by TCRdb to 2016 to 2017). In the study overall: An earlier analysis of some 600 of the donors reported over 250 Gb of sequence data and 117 million unique TCR beta sequences obtained from roughly 170 million T cells. An early release covering roughly 640 HLA-typed donors comprised 300 to 350 gigabases of sequencing data and around 86 million unique TCR sequences. Of the roughly 410 genotyped donors, more than 75% were placed in the genetic ancestry cluster associated with self-reported Caucasian donors. The study aimed to test whether signatures of past pathogen exposure could be identified by cataloging public T cell receptors. Using immunosequencing, the study profiled T cell repertoires from around 670 subjects and related those repertoires to cytomegalovirus serostatus. A separate validation cohort of 90 to 150 different subjects was used in addition to the approximately 610-subject first cohort. To predict cytomegalovirus infection status, the study brought together high-throughput TCR immunosequencing, statistical association of individual TCRs with disease status, and machine learning. In a later analysis, previously published TCR beta repertoires from 666 donors were re-analyzed and high-resolution HLA genotyping was added so that TCR occurrence patterns could be studied. Rather than using new phenotypic data, the later analysis identified candidate immune exposures from TCR beta sequences and from how often those sequences occurred across donors. An earlier analysis of several hundred of the donors applied high-throughput TCR beta sequencing to assess whether each TCR beta V gene segment acted as functional or pseudogenic. Donor age, sex, ethnicity and CMV serostatus were collected together with the repertoire data. In a later genetic analysis, genome-wide SNP genotypes for about three fifths of the roughly 670 donors were used, and that subset was treated as a discovery cohort. All discovery cohort repertoires had been generated on a single sequencing platform. HLA typing included class I and class II loci at four-digit resolution. The number of donors typed differed by locus, with roughly 629-640 for A, B, C, DRB1 and DQB1, more than 500 for DQA1, over 600 for DPA1, and around 450 for DPB1. A handful of DR-DQ haplotypes were treated as single units for association and clustering because of strong linkage in the cohort. Among 300 to 450 genotyped donors of the cohort, an average of approximately 250,000 unique TCR beta nucleotide sequences were sequenced per donor, around 20% of them non-productive. What the authors observed across the whole study: In this cohort, only TCR beta chains were sequenced, and detectable features were limited by the absence of alpha or paired-chain data. Some IMGT-functional V segments, including TRBV6-2 and TRBV6-3, could not be told apart with the 87-base-pair reads, so those segments were excluded. Broadly in line with IMGT annotations, most TCR beta V segments showed up in productive rearrangements about 87% or about 30% of the time in an earlier analysis of about 500 of the donors. A later genetic analysis associated a missense DCLRE1C variant with V-gene and J-gene trimming of TCR beta chains, and an independent cohort replicated the association. Compared with the 666-donor mean, donors in an Asian-associated ancestry cluster had fewer N-insertions in productive TCRs, according to a later genetic analysis. According to a later analysis, most CMV-associated TCR beta chains appeared to be HLA-restricted, and the HLA associations seemed to be driven largely by CMV exposure. A later analysis associated about 17,000 TCR beta sequences with specific HLA alleles at a false discovery rate of 0.05. A further reported finding was that TCR beta sequences accurately predicted the HLA-A and HLA-B alleles for most subjects in the first cohort. In the study, around 150 TCR beta chains were listed as associated with cytomegalovirus. The authors suggested that the approach could potentially be generalized to other disease states and immunological phenotypes. The classifier was reported to diagnose cytomegalovirus status with high specificity and sensitivity in both the original and validation cohorts. Across donors, most TCR sequences were observed very rarely, whereas some public TCRs were present in many individuals. A group of highly shared sequence variants was considered likely to be a technical artifact of the sequencing pipeline. Assigning TCR associations to individual alleles was difficult when HLA alleles, especially DR and DQ, strongly co-occurred. In a later analysis, the rate of TCR association differed among HLA loci, with DRB1 alleles having the most associated TCRs and HLA-C alleles having the fewest. In a later analysis, HLA-associated TCR beta chains were found to be more clonally expanded and to have lower generation probabilities than equally common non-associated chains. Sequencing depth was assumed to be roughly uniform across donors in the presence/absence analyses, though that assumption may not hold. Because HLA typing was unavailable for some donors at each locus, only the typed subset was used in association tests. In vitro tests confirmed that a few of the cytomegalovirus-associated TCR beta chains recognize cytomegalovirus antigens. Several of the top co-occurrence clusters appeared to be linked to parvovirus B19, influenza, CMV and Epstein-Barr virus, according to a later analysis. Fewer than 20 rarely observed V segments, including chromosome 9 orphons, were excluded from the earlier analysis of approximately 600 of the donors because counts were too low. For the cohort, immune exposure information was limited to CMV serostatus. Correlated functional status among segregating V segments might be attributable to linkage disequilibrium, but an unknown experimental factor could not be ruled out.

Library preparation used the immunoSEQ multiplex PCR assay. A mixture of 60 forward primers for TCR Vbeta segments and 13 reverse primers for TCR Jbeta segments was used in the multiplex PCR. The CDR3 region of rearranged TCR beta genes was amplified from genomic DNA by a multiplex PCR assay. On the Illumina HiSeq System, the amplified TCR beta libraries were sequenced as 87-base-pair reads. For the original study's pipeline: Across the 500 to 850 repertoires, a later analysis counted 80 million or so unique TCR beta chains, approximately 12 million of which were shared by at least two donors. Raw reads were error-corrected and collapsed into unique sequences with a nearest-neighbor algorithm that merged closely related sequences to remove PCR and sequencing errors. V, D and J gene segments were assigned by aligning CDR3 sequences to IMGT reference sequences. For a sequence to be retained, a match of at least six nucleotides was required to both a V gene segment and a J gene segment. A rearrangement counted as productive if the CDR3 had no stop codons and remained in frame with V and J, and every other rearrangement counted as non-productive. Following IMGT convention, CDR3 was defined as the stretch from the second conserved V-encoded cysteine to the conserved J-encoded phenylalanine. In an earlier analysis of roughly 610 of the donors, sequences lacking an unambiguous match to a single V gene segment were excluded. In an earlier analysis of 450 to 700 of the donors, V segments were called functional above 56.7% productive rearrangements and were called segregating when the between-donor standard deviation exceeded 5%. A statistical classification framework was developed to diagnose cytomegalovirus status using the catalog of TCR beta chain sequences. V and J gene assignment, in a later analysis, came from comparing TCR nucleotide sequences with IMGT/GENE-DB human TR gene sequences. The TCRdist pipeline was used in a later analysis to assign CDR3 sequences and most-parsimonious VDJ recombination scenarios. In a later analysis, every TCR beta chain was defined by the combination of its CDR3 amino acid sequence and its V-gene family, and reads without a unique V-gene family were dropped. A later analysis removed roughly 590 highly shared, low-generation-probability nucleotide sequences to deal with suspected cross-contamination and a sequencing artifact. A later analysis calculated a clonal expansion index for each public chain from normalized within-repertoire ranks of inferred template counts. A later analysis computed generation probabilities with a VDJ recombination model fitted to out-of-frame rearrangements, and checked the results against IGoR. Hypergeometric tests were used in a later analysis to score TCR-TCR, TCR-HLA and TCR-CMV co-occurrence, with a repertoire-size bias correction applied to the TCR pairs. In a later analysis, false discovery rates were estimated by permuting HLA or CMV assignments 20 times. A later analysis grouped co-occurring TCRs with DBSCAN, adding TCRdist sequence similarity when clustering within HLA-allele-positive subsets. Repertoires with fewer than 30,000 or more than 120,000 public chains were left out of co-occurrence clustering, as were a handful of repertoires with anomalous nucleotide sharing. As stored in TCRdb, this immuneACCESS dataset retains in-frame rearrangements with V and J assigned. A fraction of the clones does not appear; measured against another copy, unresolved V genes explain less than half of the discrepancy, and the remainder lacks a known reason. V and J calls plus clone size are reproduced from that table; the DNA served to infer D and trimming. This sample holds some 130,000 clones; 79% were observed only once. Together, the top ten hold 2% to 2.5% of the sample.

The cohort consisted of 650 to 850 healthy bone marrow donors. At the time of sampling, all cohort members were nominally healthy, though unrecorded immune exposures were likely present. The donor was CMV seronegative and was included in the group of 352 seronegative cohort members. A peripheral blood sample was provided by each donor, and peripheral blood mononuclear cells were used for TCR beta sequencing. Genomic DNA was extracted from the blood cell samples with the Qiagen DNeasy Blood Extraction Kit. The receptor was derived from a man between 18 and 35 years old in good health and CMV-seronegative. The chain is encoded by TRBV6-5 joined to TRBJ1-1; the D segment cannot be called with confidence. The sequenced sample was PBMCs. The CDR3 region reads CASSRKNYLNTEAFF. The nucleotide sequence reads TGTGCCAGCAGCCGAAAAAACTACTTGAACACTGAAGCTTTCTTT.